This T cell receptor beta chain was retrieved from a study of shared clonotypes between healthy human individuals. Using immunoSEQ multiplex PCR, the repertoire was profiled, and TCRdb retains in-frame clones only, with some absent. The sample has about 2.3 million clones; over 90% are singletons. Germline lookup yields CDR1 MDHEN and CDR2 SYDVKM. This CDR3 has 15 amino acids. With 7 bases removed from V and 5 bases from J, the gap between germline ends came to 20 bases. The specimen was naive CD4+ T cells from PBMCs. As to subset: CD45RA+ positively selected. This TCR derives from a man between 18 and 35 years old in good health. Some clones in this sample may be carry-over from other donors' samples. The chain has TRBV28 and TRBJ1-1, with D possibly TRBD1 on 5 matching bases. Here the CDR3 DNA reads TGTGCCAGCACAACCCCGGGACGCCGTACAACTGAAGCTTTCTTT. This encodes CASTTPGRRTTEAFF.